This passage covers 3 T cell receptor beta chains from one sample sequenced in a study of T-cell memory formation after mild COVID-19. TCRdb analysed the 5' RACE reads with MiXCR anew, one entry per CDR3 protein. The sample records roughly 220,000 distinct CDR3 sequences, more than 8% being singletons. Specimen: PBMCs or a T cell subset sorted from them (not recorded which). These receptors all stem from a man in his late teens or twenties who had mild COVID-19 (a few samples of this study predate the infection). Cell type and time point are not known.

The chain uses TRBV24-1 and TRBJ2-3; 8 nucleotides agree with TRBD1. The CDR3 has 15 amino acids. Germline-derived CDR1 and CDR2 are KGHDR and SFDVKD. V lost 7 bases to trimming and J lost 4 bases; unmatched junction nucleotides: 9. The CDR3 region is CATSDGAGGADTQYF. The DNA for the CDR3 is TGTGCCACCAGCGATGGGGCAGGGGGCGCAGATACGCAGTATTTT.

Ten or more counts support this clonotype. The chain recombines TRBV10-2 with TRBJ2-5, with D tentatively TRBD2 (5 bases). Looked up from germline, CDR1 is WSHSY and CDR2 is SAAADI. There are 13 residues in the CDR3. V lost 10 bases, J lost 5 bases, and 17 bases lay in between. The CDR3 loop is CATASDSRETQYF. The CDR3 DNA reads as TGCGCCACCGCTTCGGACTCAAGGGAGACCCAGTACTTC.

A few counts support this clonotype. The genes are TRBV12-5 and TRBJ1-5; D remains ambiguous. CDR1 LGHNT and CDR2 FRNRAP come from the germline V gene. Trimming left V 0 bases short and J 0 bases short, with 15 bases between. The CDR3 spans 18 residues. The DNA of the CDR3 is TGTGCTAGTGGTTTGGTAAATGGGCAGCCCGATAGCAATCAGCCCCAGCATTTT. Amino acid sequence: CASGLVNGQPDSNQPQHF.